This TCR beta chain is drawn from a study of blood T cells in healthy people across ages. The CDR3 is 13 residues long. The V gene's germline CDR1 is DFQATT and CDR2 SNEGSKA (reference sequence). V shed 8 bases and J shed 6 bases, with 19 bases lying between them. Of note for this clonotype: What it recognizes is unknown.

Study-wide results and caveats: As naive T cell percentage varied, TCR beta diversity correlated strongly with it.

The authors ran a second PCR of roughly 7 to 11 cycles using a sample-barcoded 5' primer and a J-beta primer mix. MiXCR, applied by TCRdb to the 5' RACE reads, yields one record per CDR3 protein. The sample shows fewer than 2,000,000 distinct CDR3 sequences, approximately 39% of them seen only once. The genes are TRBV20-1 and TRBJ1-2; tentatively, D is TRBD1 (5 bases). The receptor was derived from a human donor in good health. Sequenced input: blood. This chain's CDR3 is CSSQRVGGDGYTF. The CDR3 region has the DNA TGCAGTTCGCAAAGAGTCGGGGGGGATGGCTACACCTTC.